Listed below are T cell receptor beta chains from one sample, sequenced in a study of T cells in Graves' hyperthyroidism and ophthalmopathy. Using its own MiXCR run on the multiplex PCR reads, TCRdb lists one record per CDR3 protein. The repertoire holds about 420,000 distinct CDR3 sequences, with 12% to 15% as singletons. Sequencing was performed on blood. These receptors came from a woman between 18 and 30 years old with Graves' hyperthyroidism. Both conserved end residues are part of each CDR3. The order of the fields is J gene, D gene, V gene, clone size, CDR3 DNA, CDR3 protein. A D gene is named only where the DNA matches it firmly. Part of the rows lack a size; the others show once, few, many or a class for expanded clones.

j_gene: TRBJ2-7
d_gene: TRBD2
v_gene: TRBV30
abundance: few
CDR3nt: TGTGCCTGGAGTTTGGGGGGGACTAGCTCCTACGAGCAGTACTTC
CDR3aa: CAWSLGGTSSYEQYF

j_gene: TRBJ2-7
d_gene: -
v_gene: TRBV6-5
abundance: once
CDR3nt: TGTGCCAGCAGTTACGGTGTGGTGGGGGGAGAGCAGTACTTC
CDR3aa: CASSYGVVGGEQYF

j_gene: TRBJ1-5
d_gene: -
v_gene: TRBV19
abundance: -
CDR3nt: TGTGCCAGTAGTATTTCCCGACTTAGCAATCAGCCCCAGCATTTT
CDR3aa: CASSISRLSNQPQHF

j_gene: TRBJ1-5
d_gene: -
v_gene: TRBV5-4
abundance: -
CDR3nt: TGTGCCAGCAGCTTCCCGGGGAACAATCAGCCCCAGCATTTT
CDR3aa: CASSFPGNNQPQHF

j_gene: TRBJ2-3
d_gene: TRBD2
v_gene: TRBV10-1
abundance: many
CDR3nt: TGCGCCAGCAGTACTAGCGGGACAGATACGCAGTATTTT
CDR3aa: CASSTSGTDTQYF

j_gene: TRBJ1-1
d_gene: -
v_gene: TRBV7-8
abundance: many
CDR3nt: TGTGCCAGCAGCAATGGAATGAACACTGAAGCTTTCTTT
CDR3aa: CASSNGMNTEAFF

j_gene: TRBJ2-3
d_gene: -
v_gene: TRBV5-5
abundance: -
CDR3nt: TGTGCCAGCAGCTTGGCGCAGGGCTGGGGAGATACGCAGTATTTT
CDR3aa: CASSLAQGWGDTQYF

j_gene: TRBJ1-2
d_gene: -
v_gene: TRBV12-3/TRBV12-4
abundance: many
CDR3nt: TGTGCCAGCACCTCCCGGTGGGCAGGAGGCTACACCTTC
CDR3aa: CASTSRWAGGYTF

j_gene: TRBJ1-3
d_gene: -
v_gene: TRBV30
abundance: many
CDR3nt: TGTGCCTGGAACGACGGTGGGGGAAACACCATATATTTT
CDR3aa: CAWNDGGGNTIYF

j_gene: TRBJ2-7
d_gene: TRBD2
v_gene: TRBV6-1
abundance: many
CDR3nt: TGTGCCAGCAGCCGCGGACTAGCGGGAGAAAACGAGCAGTACTTC
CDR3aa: CASSRGLAGENEQYF

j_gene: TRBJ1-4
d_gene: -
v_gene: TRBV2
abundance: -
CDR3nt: TGTGCCAGCAGTGAAATGGGGGGGGCGTATGAAAAACTGTTTTTT
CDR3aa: CASSEMGGAYEKLFF

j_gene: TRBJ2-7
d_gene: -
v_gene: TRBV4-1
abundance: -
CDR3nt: TGCGCCAGCAGCCAACCACGGAGCGGCTCCTACGAGCAGTACTTC
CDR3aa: CASSQPRSGSYEQYF

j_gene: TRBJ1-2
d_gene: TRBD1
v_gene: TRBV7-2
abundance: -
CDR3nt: TGTGCCAGCAGCCTAGCCAGGGACAGTCTCTATGGCTACACCTTC
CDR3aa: CASSLARDSLYGYTF

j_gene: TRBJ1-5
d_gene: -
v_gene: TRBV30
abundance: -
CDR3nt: TGTGCCTGGAGCCTGATCGGGCAGCCCCAGCATTTT
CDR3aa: CAWSLIGQPQHF

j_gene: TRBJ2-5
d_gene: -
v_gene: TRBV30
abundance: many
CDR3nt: TGTGCCTGGAGTGTCGGAGTGGGGATATCAGAGACCCAGTACTTC
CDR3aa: CAWSVGVGISETQYF

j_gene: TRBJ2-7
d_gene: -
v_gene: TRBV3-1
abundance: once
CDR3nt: TGTGCCAGCAGCCAAGAAATGAATTCCTACGAGCAGTACTTC
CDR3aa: CASSQEMNSYEQYF

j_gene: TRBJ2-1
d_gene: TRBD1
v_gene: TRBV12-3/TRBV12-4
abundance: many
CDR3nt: TGTGCCAGCAGGGGACAGGGGGCCTACAATGAGCAGTTCTTC
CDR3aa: CASRGQGAYNEQFF

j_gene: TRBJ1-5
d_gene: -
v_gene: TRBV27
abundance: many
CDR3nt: TGTGCCAGCAGTCCTCGTAGCAATCAGCCCCAGCATTTT
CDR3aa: CASSPRSNQPQHF

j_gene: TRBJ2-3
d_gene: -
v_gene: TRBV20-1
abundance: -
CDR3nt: TGCAGTGCTAGGTTATTCCCGGCAGATACGCAGTATTTT
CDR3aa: CSARLFPADTQYF

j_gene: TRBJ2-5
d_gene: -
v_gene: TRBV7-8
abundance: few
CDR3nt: TGTGCCAGCAGATACAGGGAGGAGAGGGAGACCCAGTACTTC
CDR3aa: CASRYREERETQYF

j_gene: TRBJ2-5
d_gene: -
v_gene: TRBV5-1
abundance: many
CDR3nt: TGCGCCAGCAGCTTTATACAGCAGGAGACCCAGTACTTC
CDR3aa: CASSFIQQETQYF

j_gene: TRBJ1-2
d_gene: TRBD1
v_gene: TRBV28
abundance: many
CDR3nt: TGTGCCAGCAACGGGGGGACAGGGGGTGTTGGTCTAGGCTATGGCTACACCTTC
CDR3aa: CASNGGTGGVGLGYGYTF

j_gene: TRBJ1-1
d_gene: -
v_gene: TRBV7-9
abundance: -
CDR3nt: TGTGCCAGCAGCGGAGGGAGGGGGACGGACACTGAAGCTTTCTTT
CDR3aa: CASSGGRGTDTEAFF

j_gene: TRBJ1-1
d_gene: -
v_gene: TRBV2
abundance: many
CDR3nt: TGTGCCAGCAGTGAATACATTGAAGCTTTCTTT
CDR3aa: CASSEYIEAFF

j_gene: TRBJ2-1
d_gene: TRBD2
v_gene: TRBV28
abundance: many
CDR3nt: TGTGCCAGCAGGCCTTATACTAGCGGACCCTACAATGAGCAGTTCTTC
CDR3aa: CASRPYTSGPYNEQFF

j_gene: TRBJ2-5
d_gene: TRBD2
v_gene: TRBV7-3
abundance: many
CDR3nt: TGTGCCAGCAGCAAAGGGCTAGCGGGAGCACAAGAGACCCAGTACTTC
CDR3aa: CASSKGLAGAQETQYF

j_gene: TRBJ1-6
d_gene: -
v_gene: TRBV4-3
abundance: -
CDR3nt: TGCGCCAGCAGCCTCGGCCGGGACGGAGGGTTTGAGGCACCCCTCCACTTT
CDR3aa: CASSLGRDGGFEAPLHF

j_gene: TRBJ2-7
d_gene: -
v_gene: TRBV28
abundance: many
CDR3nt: TGTGCCAGCAGTTTACGGGACAACTCGAACTACGAGCAGTACTTC
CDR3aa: CASSLRDNSNYEQYF

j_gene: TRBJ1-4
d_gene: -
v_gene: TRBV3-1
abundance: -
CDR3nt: TGTGCCAGCAGCCCAGGGACTATCAATGAAAAACTGTTTTTT
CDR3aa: CASSPGTINEKLFF

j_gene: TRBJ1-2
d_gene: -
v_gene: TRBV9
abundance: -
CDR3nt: TGTGCCAGCAGCAAGACTTCACAGGGCACATATGGCTACACCTTC
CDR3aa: CASSKTSQGTYGYTF

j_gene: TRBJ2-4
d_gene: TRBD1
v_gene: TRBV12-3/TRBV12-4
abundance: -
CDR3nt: TGTGCCAGCAGTTTATTCAGACAGGGGGAAGATGGTTCGGCCAAAAACATTCAGTACTTC
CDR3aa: CASSLFRQGEDGSAKNIQYF

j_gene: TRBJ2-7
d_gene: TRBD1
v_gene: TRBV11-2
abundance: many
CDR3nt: TGTGCCAGCAGCTTGGTCGGACAGGGGGATCCCTACGAGCAGTACTTC
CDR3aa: CASSLVGQGDPYEQYF

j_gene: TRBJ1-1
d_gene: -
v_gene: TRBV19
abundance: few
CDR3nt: TGTGCCAGTAGACCGCGGATGAACACTGAAGCTTTCTTT
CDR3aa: CASRPRMNTEAFF

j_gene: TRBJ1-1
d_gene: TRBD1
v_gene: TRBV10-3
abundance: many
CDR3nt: TGTGCCATCAGTGAGATAGGGGGCGATTATGAAGCTTTCTTT
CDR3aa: CAISEIGGDYEAFF

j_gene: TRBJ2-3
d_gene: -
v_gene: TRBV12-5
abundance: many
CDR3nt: TGTGCTAGTGGTCTTCCTAACACAGATACGCAGTATTTT
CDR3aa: CASGLPNTDTQYF

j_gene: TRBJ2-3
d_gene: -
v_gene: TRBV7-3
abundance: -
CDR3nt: TGTGCCAGCAGCTCTTTGGGGCGAGGGACAGATACGCAGTATTTT
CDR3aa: CASSSLGRGTDTQYF

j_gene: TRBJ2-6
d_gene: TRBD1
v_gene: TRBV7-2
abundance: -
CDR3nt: TGTGCCAGCAGGTCAACCGGGACAGGGTATTCTGGGGCCAACGTCCTGACTTTC
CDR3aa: CASRSTGTGYSGANVLTF

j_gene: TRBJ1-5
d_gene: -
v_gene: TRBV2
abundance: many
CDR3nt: TGTGCCAGCAGGGGGCTCAGCAATCAGCCCCAGCATTTT
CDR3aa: CASRGLSNQPQHF

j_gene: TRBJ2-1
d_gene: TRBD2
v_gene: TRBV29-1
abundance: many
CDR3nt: TGCAGCGTTGTCCTGAGTGGAGCGGGAGGACGGTGGTACAATGAGCAGTTCTTC
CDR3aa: CSVVLSGAGGRWYNEQFF

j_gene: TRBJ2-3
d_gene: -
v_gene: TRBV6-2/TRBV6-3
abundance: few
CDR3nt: TGTGCCAGCAGTTACCGGGGACACAGCACAGATACGCAGTATTTT
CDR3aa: CASSYRGHSTDTQYF

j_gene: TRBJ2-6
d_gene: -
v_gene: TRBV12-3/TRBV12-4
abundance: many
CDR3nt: TGTGCCAGCAGCTCTCCCACAGGGATCTCTGGGGCCAACGTCCTGACTTTC
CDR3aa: CASSSPTGISGANVLTF

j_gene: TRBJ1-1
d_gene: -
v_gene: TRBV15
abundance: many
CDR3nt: TGTGCCACCAGCAGAGATCTCAAGGTGGGCACTGAAGCTTTCTTT
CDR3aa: CATSRDLKVGTEAFF

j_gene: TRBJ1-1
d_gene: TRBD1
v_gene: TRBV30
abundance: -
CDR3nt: TGTGCCTGGAGTGTACGAGGGGGCGGGTACACTGAAGCTTTCTTT
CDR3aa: CAWSVRGGGYTEAFF

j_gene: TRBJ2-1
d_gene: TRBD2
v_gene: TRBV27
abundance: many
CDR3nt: TGTGCCAGCAGTTTCCTCATCGGCGGGACTAGGACGAACAATGAGCAGTTCTTC
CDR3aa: CASSFLIGGTRTNNEQFF

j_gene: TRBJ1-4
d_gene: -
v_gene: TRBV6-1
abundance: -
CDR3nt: TGTGCCAGCAGTGAAGCAGGACTGATTAATGAAAAACTGTTTTTT
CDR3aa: CASSEAGLINEKLFF

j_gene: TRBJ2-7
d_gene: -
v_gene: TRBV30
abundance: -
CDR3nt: TGTGCCTGGAGTCGAGACAGAAACGAGCAGTACTTC
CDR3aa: CAWSRDRNEQYF

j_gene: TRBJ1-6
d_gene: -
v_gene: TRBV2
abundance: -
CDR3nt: TGTGCCAGCAGGGGGTTCGGGACAACCGATAATTCACCCCTCCACTTT
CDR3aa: CASRGFGTTDNSPLHF

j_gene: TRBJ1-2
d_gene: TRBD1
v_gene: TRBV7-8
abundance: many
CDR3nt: TGTGCCAGCAGCACCGGACAGGGGGCGGGCTATGGCTACACCTTC
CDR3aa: CASSTGQGAGYGYTF

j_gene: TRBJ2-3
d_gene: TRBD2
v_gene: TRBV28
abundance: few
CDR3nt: TGTGCCAGCAGGGCTAGCGGGGGACTGGAGTATTTT
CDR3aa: CASRASGGLEYF

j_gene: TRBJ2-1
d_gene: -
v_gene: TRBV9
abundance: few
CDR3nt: TGTGCCAGCAGCGTATCCGAAACAGGTAGGGATGAGCAGTTCTTC
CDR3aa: CASSVSETGRDEQFF

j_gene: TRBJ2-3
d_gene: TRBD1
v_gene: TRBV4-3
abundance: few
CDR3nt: TGCGCCAGCAGCCAAAGGACAGGGGAGGCACAGTATTTT
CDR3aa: CASSQRTGEAQYF

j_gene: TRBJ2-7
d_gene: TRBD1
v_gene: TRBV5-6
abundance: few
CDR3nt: TGTGCCAGCAGCTTGGGGGGACAGGGGGCTTCGGGAGAGCAGTACTTC
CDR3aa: CASSLGGQGASGEQYF